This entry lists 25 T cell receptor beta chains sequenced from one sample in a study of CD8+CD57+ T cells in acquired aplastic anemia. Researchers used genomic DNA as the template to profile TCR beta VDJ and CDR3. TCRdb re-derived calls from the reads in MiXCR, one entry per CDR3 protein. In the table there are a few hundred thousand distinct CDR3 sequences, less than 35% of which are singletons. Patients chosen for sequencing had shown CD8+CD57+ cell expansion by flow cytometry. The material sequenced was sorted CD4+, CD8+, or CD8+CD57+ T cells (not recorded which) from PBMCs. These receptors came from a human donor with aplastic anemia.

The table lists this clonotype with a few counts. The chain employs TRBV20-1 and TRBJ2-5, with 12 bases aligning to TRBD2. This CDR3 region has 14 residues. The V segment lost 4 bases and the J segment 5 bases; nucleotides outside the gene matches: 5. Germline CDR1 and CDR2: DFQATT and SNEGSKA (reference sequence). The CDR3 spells CSAKGLAGTETQYF. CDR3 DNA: TGCAGTGCTAAGGGACTAGCGGGTACCGAGACCCAGTACTTC.

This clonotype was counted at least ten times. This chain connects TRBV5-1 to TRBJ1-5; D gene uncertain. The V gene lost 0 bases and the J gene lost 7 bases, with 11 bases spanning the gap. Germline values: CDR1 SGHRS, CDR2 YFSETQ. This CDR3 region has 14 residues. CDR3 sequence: CASSLGEGEQPQHF. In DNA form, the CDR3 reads TGCGCCAGCAGCTTGGGTGAAGGTGAGCAGCCCCAGCATTTT. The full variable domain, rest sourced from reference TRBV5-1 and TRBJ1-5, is KAGVTQTPRYLIKTRGQQVTLSCSPISGHRSVSWYQQTPGQGLQFLFEYFSETQRNKGNFPGRFSGRQFSNSRSEMNVSTLELGDSALYLCASSLGEGEQPQHFGDGTRLSIL.

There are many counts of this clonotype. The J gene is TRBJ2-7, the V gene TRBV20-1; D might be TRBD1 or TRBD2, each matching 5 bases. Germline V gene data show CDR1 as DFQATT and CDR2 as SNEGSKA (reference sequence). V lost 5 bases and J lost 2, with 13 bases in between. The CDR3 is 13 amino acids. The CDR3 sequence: CSAGMGETYEQYF. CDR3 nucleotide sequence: TGCAGTGCTGGGATGGGGGAGACCTACGAGCAGTACTTC.

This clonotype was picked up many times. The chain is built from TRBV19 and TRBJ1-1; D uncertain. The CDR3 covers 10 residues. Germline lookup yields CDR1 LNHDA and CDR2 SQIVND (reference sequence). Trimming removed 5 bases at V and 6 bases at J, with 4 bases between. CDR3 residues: CASSPAEAFF. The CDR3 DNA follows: TGTGCCAGTAGTCCGGCTGAAGCTTTCTTT.

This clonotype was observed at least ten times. CDR3 coding DNA: TGTGCCAGCACTTTACTAGCGGGAGTTGATACGCAGTATTTT. It translates to CASTLLAGVDTQYF. The V call is TRBV2, the J call TRBJ2-3; 11 nucleotides line up with TRBD2. Germline CDR1 and CDR2: SNHLY and FYNNEI. The V segment lost 7 bases and the J segment 6 bases; nucleotides outside the gene matches: 6. This CDR3 is 14 amino acids long.

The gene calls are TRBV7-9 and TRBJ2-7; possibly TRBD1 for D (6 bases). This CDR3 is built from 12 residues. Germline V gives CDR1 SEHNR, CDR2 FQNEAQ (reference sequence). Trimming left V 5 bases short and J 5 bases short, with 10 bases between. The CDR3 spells CASSPQGNEQYF. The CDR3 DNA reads TGTGCCAGCAGCCCGCAGGGGAACGAGCAGTACTTC.

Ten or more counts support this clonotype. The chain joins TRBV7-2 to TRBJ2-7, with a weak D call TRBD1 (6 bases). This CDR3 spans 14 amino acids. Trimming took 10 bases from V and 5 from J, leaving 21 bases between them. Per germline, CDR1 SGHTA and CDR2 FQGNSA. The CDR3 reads CATRRGQEGDEQYF. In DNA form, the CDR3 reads TGTGCCACCCGTAGAGGGCAAGAGGGGGACGAGCAGTACTTC.

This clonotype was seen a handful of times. The chain's CDR3 is CASSPTPQGARGNTIYF. CDR3 nucleotide sequence: TGTGCCAGCAGCCCGACCCCCCAGGGGGCGCGGGGAAACACCATATATTTT. This chain connects TRBV7-3 to TRBJ1-3, with 8 bases fitting TRBD1. This CDR3 region has 17 residues. The J segment lost 4 bases and the V segment lost 5 bases, leaving 13 bases of the junction unmatched. Germline V gives CDR1 SGHTA, CDR2 FQGTGA.

CDR3 residues: CASSTRRDANYGYTF. CDR3 nucleotides: TGTGCCAGTAGTACCCGACGGGACGCTAACTATGGCTACACCTTC. This rearrangement joins TRBV19 to TRBJ1-2; TRBD1 might be the D (5 bases). V was trimmed by 4 bases and J by 0 bases, leaving 12 bases between them. Germline V gene lookup returns CDR1 LNHDA and CDR2 SQIVND (reference sequence). The CDR3 spans 15 residues. The full variable domain, with the rest looked up from reference TRBV19 and TRBJ1-2, is DGGITQSPKYLFRKEGQNVTLSCEQNLNHDAMYWYRQDPGQGLRLIYYSQIVNDFQKGDIAEGYSVSREKKESFPLTVTSAQKNPTAFYLCASSTRRDANYGYTFGSGTRLTVV.

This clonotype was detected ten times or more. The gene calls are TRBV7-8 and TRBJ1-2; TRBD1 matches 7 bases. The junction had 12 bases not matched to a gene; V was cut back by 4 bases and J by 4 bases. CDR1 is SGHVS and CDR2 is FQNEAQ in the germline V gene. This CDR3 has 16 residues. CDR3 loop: CASSSFGRGQGYGYTF. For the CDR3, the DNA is TGTGCCAGCAGCTCATTCGGGAGGGGGCAAGGCTATGGCTACACCTTC.

CDR3 sequence (DNA): TGTGCCAGCAGCTTGTTAAAGCTTAGAAGGGCTGAGACCCAGTACTTC. Residues: CASSLLKLRRAETQYF. The gene calls are TRBV5-6 and TRBJ2-5; unclear D gene. CDR3 length equals 16 residues. CDR1 SGHDT and CDR2 YYEEEE come from the germline V gene. Trimming stripped 1 base from V and 5 bases from J, with 18 bases between.

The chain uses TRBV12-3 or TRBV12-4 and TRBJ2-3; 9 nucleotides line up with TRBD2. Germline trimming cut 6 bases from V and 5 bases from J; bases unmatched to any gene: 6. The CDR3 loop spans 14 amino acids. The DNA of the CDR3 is TGTGCCAGCAGCGGAGCGGGAGGAGGAGATACGCAGTATTTT. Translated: CASSGAGGGDTQYF.

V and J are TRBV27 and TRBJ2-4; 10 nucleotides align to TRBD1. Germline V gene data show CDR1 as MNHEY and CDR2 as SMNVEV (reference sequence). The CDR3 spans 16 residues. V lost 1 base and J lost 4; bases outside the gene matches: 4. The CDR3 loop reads CASSLYPGQGKNIQYF. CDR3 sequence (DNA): TGTGCCAGCAGTTTATATCCGGGACAGGGGAAAAACATTCAGTACTTC.

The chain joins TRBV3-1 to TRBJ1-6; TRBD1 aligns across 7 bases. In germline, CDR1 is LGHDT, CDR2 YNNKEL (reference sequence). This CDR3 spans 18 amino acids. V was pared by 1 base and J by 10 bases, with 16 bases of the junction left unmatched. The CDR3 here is CASSQGDRAPLLESPLHF. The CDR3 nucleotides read TGTGCCAGCAGCCAAGGCGACAGGGCCCCACTCCTTGAGTCACCCCTCCACTTT.

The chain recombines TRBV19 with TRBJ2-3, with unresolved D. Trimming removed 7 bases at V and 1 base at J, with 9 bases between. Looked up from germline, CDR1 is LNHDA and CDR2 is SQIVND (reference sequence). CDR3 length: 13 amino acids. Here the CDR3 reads CASKGPGTDTQYF. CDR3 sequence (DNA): TGTGCCAGTAAGGGCCCCGGCACAGATACGCAGTATTTT.

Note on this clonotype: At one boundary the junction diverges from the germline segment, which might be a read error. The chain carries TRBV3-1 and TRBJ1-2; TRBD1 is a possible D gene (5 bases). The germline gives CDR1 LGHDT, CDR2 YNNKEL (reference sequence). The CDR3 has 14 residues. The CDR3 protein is CASSQGDGHYGYAF. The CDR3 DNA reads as TGTGCCAGCAGCCAGGGGGACGGACACTATGGCTACGCCTTC.

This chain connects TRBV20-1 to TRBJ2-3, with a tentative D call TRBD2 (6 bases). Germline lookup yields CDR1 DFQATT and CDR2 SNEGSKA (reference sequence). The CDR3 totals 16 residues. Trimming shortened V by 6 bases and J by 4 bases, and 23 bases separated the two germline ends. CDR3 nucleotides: TGCAGTGCCGGTGGGGGGAATCCGGGCCGGGCAGATACGCAGTATTTT. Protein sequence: CSAGGGNPGRADTQYF.

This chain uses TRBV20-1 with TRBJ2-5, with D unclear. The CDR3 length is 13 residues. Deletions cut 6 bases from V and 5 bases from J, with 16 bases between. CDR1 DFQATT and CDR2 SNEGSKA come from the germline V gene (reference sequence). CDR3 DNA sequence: TGCAGTGCCCTCCTAGGGCTTCGGGAGACCCAGTACTTC. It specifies CSALLGLRETQYF.

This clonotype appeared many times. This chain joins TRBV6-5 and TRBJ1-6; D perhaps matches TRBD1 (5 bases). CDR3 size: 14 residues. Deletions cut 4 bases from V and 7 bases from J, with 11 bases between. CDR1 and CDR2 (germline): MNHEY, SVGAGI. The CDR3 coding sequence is TGTGCCAGCAGTTCGGGACCGCTCAATTCACCCCTCCACTTT. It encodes CASSSGPLNSPLHF.

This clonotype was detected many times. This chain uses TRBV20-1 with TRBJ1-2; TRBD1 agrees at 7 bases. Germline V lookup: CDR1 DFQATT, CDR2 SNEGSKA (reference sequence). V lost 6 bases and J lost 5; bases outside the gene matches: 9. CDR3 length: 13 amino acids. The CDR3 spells CSADVRQGYGYTF. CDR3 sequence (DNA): TGCAGTGCCGACGTCAGACAGGGATATGGCTACACCTTC.

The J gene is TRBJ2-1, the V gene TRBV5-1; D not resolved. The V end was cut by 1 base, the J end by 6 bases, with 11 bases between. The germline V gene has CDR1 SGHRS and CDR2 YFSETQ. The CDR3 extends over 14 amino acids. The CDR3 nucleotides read TGCGCCAGCAGCTTGCGGGCTAGTGGCAATGAGCAGTTCTTC. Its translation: CASSLRASGNEQFF.

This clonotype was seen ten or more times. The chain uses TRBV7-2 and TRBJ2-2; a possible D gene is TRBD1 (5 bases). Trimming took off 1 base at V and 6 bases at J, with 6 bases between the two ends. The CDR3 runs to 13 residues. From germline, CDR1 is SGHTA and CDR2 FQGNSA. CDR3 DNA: TGTGCCAGCAGCTTAGTGACAGCCGGGGAGCTGTTTTTT. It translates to CASSLVTAGELFF.

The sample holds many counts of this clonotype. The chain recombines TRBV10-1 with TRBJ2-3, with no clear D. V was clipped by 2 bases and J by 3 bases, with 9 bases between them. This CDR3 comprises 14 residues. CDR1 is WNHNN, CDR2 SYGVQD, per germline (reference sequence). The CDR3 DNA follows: TGCGCCAGCAGTGAGCCGAAAGAAACAGATACGCAGTATTTT. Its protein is CASSEPKETDTQYF.

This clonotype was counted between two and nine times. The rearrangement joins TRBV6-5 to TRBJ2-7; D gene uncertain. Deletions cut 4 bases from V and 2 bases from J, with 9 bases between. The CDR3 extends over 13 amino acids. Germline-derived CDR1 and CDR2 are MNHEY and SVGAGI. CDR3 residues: CASSSDKTYEQYF. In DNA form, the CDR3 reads TGTGCCAGCAGTTCCGACAAAACCTACGAGCAGTACTTC.

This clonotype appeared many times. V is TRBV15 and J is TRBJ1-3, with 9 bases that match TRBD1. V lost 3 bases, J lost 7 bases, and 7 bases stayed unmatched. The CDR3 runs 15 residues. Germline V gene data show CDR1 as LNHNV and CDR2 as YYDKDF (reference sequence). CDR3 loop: CATSSAGTGRNTIYF. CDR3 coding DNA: TGTGCCACCAGCAGTGCCGGGACAGGGAGGAACACCATATATTTT. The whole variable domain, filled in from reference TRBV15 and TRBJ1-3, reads DAMVIQNPRYQVTQFGKPVTLSCSQTLNHNVMYWYQQKSSQAPKLLFHYYDKDFNNEADTPDNFQSRRPNTSFCFLDIRSPGLGDTAMYLCATSSAGTGRNTIYFGEGSWLTVV.